The rows below give T cell receptor beta chains drawn from one sample of a study of T cells after yellow fever vaccination. TCRdb called the 5' RACE reads again in MiXCR, with one record for every CDR3 protein. The table records some 320,000 distinct CDR3 sequences, approximately 4.3% of them present only once. Sequencing was performed on PBMCs, taken 15 days after the yellow fever booster vaccination. These receptors all stem from a young man who received the YFV17D yellow fever vaccine. The CDR3 runs from the conserved cysteine through the conserved F or W. Each record gives: V gene, D gene, J gene, clone size, CDR3 protein, CDR3 DNA. D genes are given only for firm matches. Clone size is stated in some rows and not others, as once, few, many or a class when expanded.

TRBV2	-	TRBJ2-5	-	CASSEALRETQYF	TGTGCCAGCAGTGAAGCGCTAAGGGAGACCCAGTACTTC
TRBV24-1	TRBD1	TRBJ2-2	many	CATSDSGQGTGELFF	TGTGCCACCAGTGATTCGGGACAGGGTACCGGGGAGCTGTTTTTT
TRBV4-3	TRBD1	TRBJ1-2	few	CASSQRDRAFAGYTF	TGCGCCAGCAGCCAACGGGACAGGGCTTTCGCTGGCTACACCTTC
TRBV5-1	-	TRBJ2-1	many	CASSWGGSGEQFF	TGCGCCAGCAGCTGGGGTGGGTCCGGTGAGCAGTTCTTC
TRBV7-2	-	TRBJ1-4	few	CASSLGAGMWEKLFF	TGTGCCAGCAGCTTAGGGGCAGGGATGTGGGAAAAACTGTTTTTT
TRBV7-6	TRBD1	TRBJ1-2	many	CASSLGDRGGYTF	TGTGCCAGCAGCTTAGGCGACAGGGGAGGCTACACCTTC
TRBV19	-	TRBJ2-5	few	CASSIGGHLSGTQYF	TGTGCCAGTAGTATAGGAGGCCACCTCTCAGGGACCCAGTACTTC
TRBV5-1	TRBD1	TRBJ1-1	-	CASSFLGPGQGAEAFF	TGCGCCAGCAGCTTTTTGGGACCGGGACAGGGGGCTGAAGCTTTCTTT
TRBV7-6	-	TRBJ1-1	many	CASSLVGRGTGTEAFF	TGTGCCAGCAGCTTGGTGGGGAGGGGCACGGGCACTGAAGCTTTCTTT
TRBV28	TRBD2	TRBJ2-1	-	CASSPGTSGSDEQFF	TGTGCCAGCAGTCCCGGGACTAGCGGGAGCGATGAGCAGTTCTTC
TRBV5-1	-	TRBJ2-7	many	CASSPVGGGEAPEQYF	TGCGCCAGCAGCCCGGTCGGAGGTGGCGAAGCCCCCGAGCAGTACTTC
TRBV7-6	-	TRBJ2-7	many	CASSLGVADYEQYF	TGTGCCAGCAGCTTAGGAGTAGCGGACTACGAGCAGTACTTC
TRBV5-1	TRBD1	TRBJ2-3	many	CASSVTRTGDGYF	TGCGCCAGCAGCGTGACTCGGACAGGGGATGGGTATTTT
TRBV20-1	TRBD2	TRBJ2-3	many	CSANGYDAGGPGDTQYF	TGCAGTGCTAATGGATACGACGCGGGGGGACCCGGAGATACGCAGTATTTT
TRBV4-3	-	TRBJ2-3	many	CASSQDTLATQYF	TGCGCCAGCAGCCAAGATACTCTAGCTACGCAGTATTTT
TRBV27	-	TRBJ2-4	many	CASSFSSSGNIQYF	TGTGCCAGCAGTTTTAGCAGCTCGGGAAACATTCAGTACTTC
TRBV5-6	TRBD2	TRBJ2-1	few	CASSLSGGIGEQFF	TGTGCCAGCAGCTTAAGCGGGGGGATTGGTGAGCAGTTCTTC
TRBV4-1	-	TRBJ1-3	many	CASSQVAGNTIYF	TGCGCCAGCAGCCAAGTAGCTGGAAACACCATATATTTT
TRBV20-1	-	TRBJ2-6	-	CSARRAGANVLTF	TGCAGTGCCAGGAGGGCTGGGGCCAACGTCCTGACTTTC
TRBV6-5	-	TRBJ1-2	many	CASSYSRGDDGYTF	TGTGCCAGCAGTTACTCTCGTGGGGACGACGGCTACACCTTC
TRBV27	-	TRBJ1-5	few	CASSLTPFGNQPQHF	TGTGCCAGCAGTTTAACCCCCTTTGGTAATCAGCCCCAGCATTTT
TRBV4-1	-	TRBJ1-1	many	CASSQIGAANTEAFF	TGCGCCAGCAGCCAGATAGGGGCGGCGAACACTGAAGCTTTCTTT
TRBV7-2	TRBD1	TRBJ1-2	many	CASSANRGRGYTF	TGTGCCAGCAGCGCTAACAGGGGGCGAGGCTACACCTTC